The 32 T cell receptor beta chains below were found in one sample sequenced in a study of blood T cells in healthy people across ages (dated by TCRdb to about 2015). Receptor libraries were prepared by 5' RACE. The instrument given in TCRdb is Illumina HiSeq 2500. A second roughly 6 to 11 cycle PCR used a sample-barcoded 5' primer and a J-beta primer mix. TCRdb passed the public sequencing reads through fastp at Q25 and MiXCR, retaining productive beta sequences. Duplicate CDR3 protein sequences are folded into a single record with the most common DNA and genes. In this sample the table shows hundreds of thousands of distinct CDR3 sequences, roughly 49% of which occur a single time. Around a third of the sample goes to the ten largest clones. Input material: blood. These receptors all stem from a woman aged 55-69 years in good health.

This clonotype has a handful of counts. This chain joins TRBV7-2 and TRBJ2-5; TRBD2 agrees at 10 bases. CDR1 is SGHTA and CDR2 is FQGNSA in the germline V gene. The CDR3 runs 17 residues. Unmatched junction bases numbered 10, after V lost 1 base and J lost 5 bases. The CDR3 nucleotides are TGTGCCAGCAGCTTAGATGCTAGCGGGAGTGTTGAGGAGACCCAGTACTTC. Protein: CASSLDASGSVEETQYF. Combining the CDR3 with reference TRBV7-2 and TRBJ2-5 gives the whole variable domain GAGVSQSPSNKVTEKGKDVELRCDPISGHTALYWYRQSLGQGLEFLIYFQGNSAPDKSGLPSDRFSAERTGGSVSTLTIQRTQQEDSAVYLCASSLDASGSVEETQYFGPGTRLLVL.

This clonotype was observed a few times. The rearrangement joins TRBV14 to TRBJ2-4; unclear D gene. The CDR3 totals 16 residues. Germline CDR1 reads SGHDN; CDR2 reads FVKESK. Trimming stripped 4 bases from V and 0 bases from J, with 13 bases between. This chain's CDR3 is CASSPRQNLAKNIQYF. The CDR3 DNA is TGTGCCAGCAGCCCACGGCAGAATCTAGCCAAAAACATTCAGTACTTC.

This chain links TRBV29-1 with TRBJ2-3; 14 positions agree with TRBD2. The CDR3 runs 14 residues. V dropped 5 bases and J dropped 4; count of bases not matched to a gene: 2. Germline-derived CDR1 and CDR2 are SQVTM and ANQGSEA. The CDR3 is CSVSTSGRADTQYF. The CDR3 bases are TGCAGCGTTTCGACTAGCGGGAGGGCAGATACGCAGTATTTT.

The rearrangement links TRBV4-2 to TRBJ2-5, with D tentatively TRBD2 (6 bases). In germline, CDR1 is LGHNA, CDR2 YNFKEQ. CDR3 size: 14 residues. Trimming pared 4 bases from V and 3 bases from J, leaving 12 bases between. CDR3 protein: CASSPGSGEETQYF. The CDR3 coding sequence is TGTGCCAGCAGCCCCGGGAGTGGGGAAGAGACCCAGTACTTC.

V usage is TRBV7-2 and J usage is TRBJ2-5; D is possibly TRBD2 (5 bases). Germline V lookup: CDR1 SGHTA, CDR2 FQGNSA. Trimming took off 0 bases at V and 11 bases at J, with 16 bases between the two ends. This CDR3 is 14 amino acids long. CDR3 residues: CASSLASPGNKQYF. The CDR3 DNA is TGTGCCAGCAGCTTAGCTTCCCCCGGGAATAAGCAGTACTTC.

The chain couples TRBV6-5 to TRBJ2-1; D possibly corresponds to TRBD2 (6 bases). Trimming left V 5 bases short and J 4 bases short, with 15 bases between. Germline V gene lookup returns CDR1 MNHEY and CDR2 SVGAGI. This CDR3 spans 15 amino acids. This CDR3 reads CASSHRGSGYNEQFF. The CDR3 DNA reads as TGTGCCAGCAGTCATCGGGGCAGCGGGTACAATGAGCAGTTCTTC.

The table lists this clonotype with a count of one. This chain links TRBV5-1 with TRBJ2-2; possibly TRBD1 for D (5 bases). Germline lookup yields CDR1 SGHRS and CDR2 YFSETQ. The CDR3 is 16 residues long. V was clipped by 0 bases and J by 2 bases, with 11 bases between them. CDR3 nucleotides: TGCGCCAGCAGCTTGGATCCTCAGGGCAACACCGGGGAGCTGTTTTTT. Translated, it gives CASSLDPQGNTGELFF. Combining the CDR3 with reference TRBV5-1 and TRBJ2-2 gives the whole variable domain KAGVTQTPRYLIKTRGQQVTLSCSPISGHRSVSWYQQTPGQGLQFLFEYFSETQRNKGNFPGRFSGRQFSNSRSEMNVSTLELGDSALYLCASSLDPQGNTGELFFGEGSRLTVL.

This clonotype was found a few times. V and J are TRBV10-3 and TRBJ2-1; either TRBD1 or TRBD2 may supply D (5 bases each). CDR3 length equals 13 residues. V was pared by 3 bases and J by 7 bases, with 10 bases between. Germline V CDR1 and CDR2: ENHRY, SYGVKD. This CDR3 is CAISDRGVNEQFF. The CDR3, as DNA: TGTGCCATCAGTGACCGAGGGGTGAATGAGCAGTTCTTC.

The genes are TRBV7-2 and TRBJ2-7, with TRBD1 matching 8 bases. The germline V gene has CDR1 SGHTA and CDR2 FQGNSA. The CDR3 extends over 14 amino acids. V shed 6 bases, J shed 1 base, and the junction held 5 bases outside the gene matches. CDR3 coding DNA: TGTGCCAGCAGTTTCCGGGACAGGTCCTACGAGCAGTACTTC. Protein sequence: CASSFRDRSYEQYF.

CDR3 loop: CASSVKAVATDTQYF. The CDR3 DNA reads as TGTGCCAGCAGCGTAAAAGCCGTAGCGACAGATACGCAGTATTTT. J is TRBJ2-3 and V is TRBV9, with D possibly matching TRBD2 (5 bases). This CDR3 has 15 residues. CDR1 is SGDLS and CDR2 is YYNGEE in the germline V gene. V lost 1 base and J 3 bases, leaving 12 bases between the germline ends.

In its sample, this clonotype was seen many times. V gene TRBV3-1 combines with J gene TRBJ1-2; D remains ambiguous. Germline lookup yields CDR1 LGHDT and CDR2 YNNKEL (reference sequence). Trimming shortened V by 1 base and J by 5 bases, and 5 bases separated the two germline ends. The length of the CDR3 is 12 residues. The CDR3 region has the DNA TGTGCCAGCAGCCAAGGCGAGTATGGCTACACCTTC. It yields the protein CASSQGEYGYTF.

This chain links TRBV2 with TRBJ1-5, with D possibly TRBD1 on 6 matching bases. Germline values: CDR1 SNHLY, CDR2 FYNNEI. The V end was cut by 6 bases, the J end by 2 bases, with 14 bases between. The CDR3 length is 15 residues. The CDR3 sequence: CASSTHRAGNQPQHF. The CDR3 bases are TGTGCCAGCAGCACCCACAGGGCTGGCAATCAGCCCCAGCATTTT.

The chain uses TRBV4-2 and TRBJ2-3; the D gene is possibly TRBD1 (5 bases). Trimming pared 0 bases from V and 10 bases from J, leaving 11 bases between. This CDR3 region has 13 residues. Germline V gives CDR1 LGHNA, CDR2 YNFKEQ. The CDR3 nucleotides read TGTGCCAGCAGCCAAGATGGGGCAGGGCCGCAGTATTTT. Its protein product is CASSQDGAGPQYF.

The table lists this clonotype with a few counts. The V and J genes are TRBV7-9 and TRBJ1-2; TRBD1 matches 7 bases. Germline V CDR1 and CDR2: SEHNR, FQNEAQ (reference sequence). The CDR3 extends over 13 amino acids. V lost 5 bases to trimming and J lost 4 bases; unmatched junction nucleotides: 4. The chain's CDR3 is CASSPTGVYGYTF. As DNA, the CDR3 is TGTGCCAGCAGCCCAACAGGGGTCTATGGCTACACCTTC.

The V and J genes are TRBV20-1 and TRBJ1-4; TRBD1 agrees at 11 bases. The CDR3 has 14 amino acids. Germline V gene sequence: CDR1 DFQATT, CDR2 SNEGSKA (reference sequence). J lost 10 bases, V lost 2 bases, and 6 bases had no gene match. This chain's CDR3 is CSARSPGTGGKLFF. The CDR3 region has the DNA TGCAGTGCTAGAAGTCCCGGGACAGGGGGAAAACTGTTTTTT.

In this sample, this clonotype turned up once. The rearrangement uses TRBV7-2 and TRBJ2-1, with 8 bases matching TRBD2. Unmatched junction bases numbered 12, after V lost 8 bases and J lost 6 bases. This CDR3 spans 15 amino acids. Germline V CDR1 and CDR2: SGHTA, FQGNSA. Written as DNA, the CDR3 is TGTGCCAGCCGACTGGACCAGCGGGAGTCCAATGAGCAGTTCTTC. It specifies CASRLDQRESNEQFF.

The chain carries TRBV6-6 and TRBJ2-1, with TRBD1 matching 8 bases. V was pared by 5 bases and J by 5 bases, with 5 bases of the junction left unmatched. From germline, CDR1 is MNHNY and CDR2 SVGAGI (reference sequence). CDR3 size: 14 residues. The CDR3 region is CASSGGTGDNEQFF. The CDR3 DNA reads TGTGCCAGCAGTGGAGGGACAGGAGACAATGAGCAGTTCTTC.

This chain links TRBV2 with TRBJ1-6, with a tentative D call TRBD1 (6 bases). In germline, CDR1 is SNHLY, CDR2 FYNNEI. This CDR3 comprises 16 residues. Trimming pared 2 bases from V and 0 bases from J, leaving 8 bases between. CDR3 bases: TGTGCCAGCAGTGAAAGGGGGAGCTCCTATAATTCACCCCTCCACTTT. Translated: CASSERGSSYNSPLHF.

This chain links TRBV7-2 with TRBJ2-3; 14 bases match TRBD2. Germline CDR1 SGHTA, CDR2 FQGNSA. This CDR3 contains 18 residues. The V segment lost 9 bases and the J segment 2 bases; nucleotides outside the gene matches: 13. The CDR3 region has the DNA TGTGCCAGATTCGGGACTAGCGGGAGTGACGGCCTCACAGATACGCAGTATTTT. It specifies CARFGTSGSDGLTDTQYF.

In this sample, this clonotype turned up a few times. The gene calls are TRBV16 and TRBJ2-3; D is unresolved. This CDR3 is built from 14 residues. V was shortened by 2 bases and J by 2 bases, with 8 bases between the two germline ends. Germline V gene sequence: CDR1 KGHSY, CDR2 FQNENV. CDR3 in DNA: TGTGCCAGCAGCCAAGGCGATTTCACAGATACGCAGTATTTT. Translating it yields CASSQGDFTDTQYF.

This clonotype was counted a few times. The chain joins TRBV25-1 to TRBJ2-7; D may be TRBD1 (7 bases). Trimming took 5 bases from V and 4 from J, leaving 15 bases between them. Germline loops: CDR1 MGHDK, CDR2 SYGVNS. The CDR3 length is 14 residues. The CDR3 coding sequence is TGTGCCAGCAGTCCTGGAGGGGGCAAGTACGAGCAGTACTTC. This translates into CASSPGGGKYEQYF.

The V and J genes are TRBV2 and TRBJ1-2; TRBD1 might be the D (5 bases). Germline assignment: CDR1 SNHLY and CDR2 FYNNEI. The CDR3 has 13 amino acids. V lost 6 bases to trimming and J lost 5 bases, with 13 bases between them. This CDR3 reads CASSESDSYGYTF. The DNA for the CDR3 is TGTGCCAGCAGCGAATCAGACAGTTATGGCTACACCTTC.

J is TRBJ2-1 and V is TRBV10-3, with TRBD1 matching 8 bases. The V gene's germline CDR1 is ENHRY and CDR2 SYGVKD. The V gene end was trimmed by 10 bases and the J gene end by 6 bases; junction bases not matched to a gene: 11. The CDR3 loop spans 14 amino acids. The CDR3 sequence is CATRDRTSPNEQFF. CDR3 nucleotides: TGTGCCACGCGGGACAGGACCTCGCCCAATGAGCAGTTCTTC.

This chain connects TRBV4-1 to TRBJ2-1; 10 positions match TRBD2. The germline V gene has CDR1 MGHRA and CDR2 YSYEKL. The CDR3 sequence is 16 residues long. V shed 2 bases and J 3 bases; nucleotides not matched to a gene: 4. The CDR3 reads CASSQPTSGIYNEQFF. CDR3 bases: TGCGCCAGCAGCCAACCAACTAGCGGGATCTACAATGAGCAGTTCTTC.

The chain carries TRBV20-1 and TRBJ2-5, with D uncertain. The J call may be wrong; the DNA end is better matched by TRBJ2-1. In germline, CDR1 is DFQATT, CDR2 SNEGSKA (reference sequence). The CDR3 extends over 13 amino acids. This CDR3 is CSARWTVQETQFF. The CDR3 region has the DNA TGCAGTGCTAGGTGGACGGTGCAAGAGACCCAGTTCTTC.

The chain joins TRBV20-1 to TRBJ2-1; 7 bases are shared with TRBD1. The CDR3 is 14 amino acids. Trimming took 4 bases from V and 4 from J; bases not matched to a gene: 7. From germline, CDR1 is DFQATT and CDR2 SNEGSKA (reference sequence). Here the CDR3 reads CSANLQGYYNEQFF. In DNA form, the CDR3 reads TGCAGTGCTAATTTACAGGGGTATTACAATGAGCAGTTCTTC.

V gene TRBV5-1 combines with J gene TRBJ1-2; perhaps TRBD1 as D (6 bases). Trimming cost V 0 bases and J 1 base, with 13 bases left between them. CDR1 and CDR2 from the germline V gene are SGHRS and YFSETQ. The CDR3 covers 16 residues. The CDR3 coding sequence is TGCGCCAGCAGCTTGGAGCGGGGGCGCGATAACTATGGCTACACCTTC. Its translation is CASSLERGRDNYGYTF. The full variable domain, its missing parts supplied by reference TRBV5-1 and TRBJ1-2, is KAGVTQTPRYLIKTRGQQVTLSCSPISGHRSVSWYQQTPGQGLQFLFEYFSETQRNKGNFPGRFSGRQFSNSRSEMNVSTLELGDSALYLCASSLERGRDNYGYTFGSGTRLTVV.

The chain joins TRBV28 to TRBJ2-7; D gene ambiguous. The CDR3 length is 11 residues. The V end lost 4 bases, the J end lost 7 bases, and 8 bases lay between the germline ends. Germline V lookup: CDR1 MDHEN, CDR2 SYDVKM. CDR3 region: CASSYEYEQYF. The CDR3 DNA reads as TGTGCCAGCAGTTACGAGTATGAGCAGTACTTC. The full variable domain, completed using reference TRBV28 and TRBJ2-7, is DVKVTQSSRYLVKRTGEKVFLECVQDMDHENMFWYRQDPGLGLRLIYFSYDVKMKEKGDIPEGYSVSREKKERFSLILESASTNQTSMYLCASSYEYEQYFGPGTRLTVT.

This clonotype was counted once. The chain carries TRBV14 and TRBJ2-1; 11 nucleotides line up with TRBD2. The CDR3 runs to 15 residues. CDR1 and CDR2 from the germline V gene are SGHDN and FVKESK. V shed 4 bases, J shed 7 bases, and the junction held 6 bases outside the gene matches. CDR3 nucleotides: TGTGCCAGCAGCCCCCGAGTAGCGGGAGGGAATGAGCAGTTCTTC. Translating gives CASSPRVAGGNEQFF.

J is TRBJ2-7 and V is TRBV7-9; 15 bases line up with TRBD2. CDR1 is SEHNR and CDR2 is FQNEAQ in the germline V gene (reference sequence). CDR3 length: 17 residues. Trimming at V came to 4 bases and at J to 5 bases, leaving 9 bases not matched to a gene. In DNA form, the CDR3 reads TGTGCCAGCAGCTCCACCCGGACTAGCGGGAGGGCCGACGAGCAGTACTTC. The encoded protein is CASSSTRTSGRADEQYF.

This clonotype showed up just a few times. This chain connects TRBV20-1 to TRBJ2-7, with TRBD1 matching over 9 bases. The J segment lost 6 bases and the V segment lost 6 bases, leaving 18 bases of the junction unmatched. The CDR3 runs 16 residues. Germline V lookup: CDR1 DFQATT, CDR2 SNEGSKA (reference sequence). As DNA, the CDR3 is TGCAGTGCAAGACCTTGGGACAGGGAGGGAACAAGCGAGCAGTACTTC. It yields the protein CSARPWDREGTSEQYF.

In its sample, this clonotype was seen many times. The CDR3 DNA is TGCAGTGCTGAACCCGGGACGGCCTCCTACGAGCAGTACTTC. Translation gives CSAEPGTASYEQYF. The chain couples TRBV20-1 to TRBJ2-7; D is perhaps TRBD1 or TRBD2 (5 bases each). Per the germline V gene, CDR1 is DFQATT and CDR2 is SNEGSKA (reference sequence). The CDR3 contains 14 residues. Trimming shortened V by 5 bases and J by 0 bases, and 14 bases separated the two germline ends.